Below are 32 T cell receptor beta chains sequenced from a single sample in a study of blood T cells in healthy people across ages. Combining a sample-barcoded 5' primer with a J-beta primer mix, a second PCR ran for 7 to 11 cycles. TCRdb ran MiXCR on the 5' RACE reads and lists one entry per CDR3 protein. Here the sample spans under 1,100,000 distinct CDR3 sequences, 20% to 25% being singletons. The same sample was also used in a study of T cells of mothers and their children.

The sample was blood. All receptors derive from a girl aged 2 to 9 in good health.

This clonotype was observed a few times. This chain uses TRBV7-8 with TRBJ2-5; D possibly corresponds to TRBD1 (5 bases). The CDR3 consists of 16 residues. CDR1 and CDR2 (germline): SGHVS, FQNEAQ. V lost 2 bases to trimming and J lost 3 bases, with 16 bases between them. The CDR3 DNA reads as TGTGCCAGCAGCTTAATCTTCGGTGGGGCGGAAGAGACCCAGTACTTC. This codes for CASSLIFGGAEETQYF.

This chain joins TRBV2 and TRBJ1-5, with D possibly matching TRBD1 (6 bases). CDR3 length: 13 residues. V shed 8 bases and J shed 1 base, with 9 bases lying between them. CDR1 is SNHLY and CDR2 is FYNNEI in the germline V gene. The CDR3 DNA sequence: TGTGCCAGCCCGGACAGAAGCAATCAGCCCCAGCATTTT. Translation gives CASPDRSNQPQHF.

A few counts support this clonotype. The chain has TRBV7-2 and TRBJ2-1; TRBD2 matches at 9 bases. Germline V gene data show CDR1 as SGHTA and CDR2 as FQGNSA. The junction had 7 bases not matched to a gene; V was cut back by 2 bases and J by 5 bases. CDR3 length equals 16 residues. CDR3 loop: CASSLQGGTSHNEQFF. DNA of the CDR3: TGTGCCAGCAGCTTACAAGGCGGGACTAGCCACAATGAGCAGTTCTTC. The variable domain in full, completed from reference TRBV7-2 and TRBJ2-1, reads GAGVSQSPSNKVTEKGKDVELRCDPISGHTALYWYRQSLGQGLEFLIYFQGNSAPDKSGLPSDRFSAERTGGSVSTLTIQRTQQEDSAVYLCASSLQGGTSHNEQFFGPGTRLTVL.

This clonotype was seen more than once but under ten times. The rearrangement joins TRBV20-1 to TRBJ1-2; D unclear. CDR1 DFQATT and CDR2 SNEGSKA come from the germline V gene (reference sequence). This CDR3 is built from 12 residues. Trimming took off 7 bases at V and 2 bases at J, with 11 bases between the two ends. The CDR3 coding sequence is TGCAGTGTCAGGATAGGGAACTATGGCTACACCTTC. Its translation is CSVRIGNYGYTF.

CDR3 DNA: TGCAGCGTTCCCGACAGCTACAATGAGCAGTTCTTC. Translating it yields CSVPDSYNEQFF. The chain joins TRBV29-1 to TRBJ2-1; maybe TRBD1 (5 bases). V lost 5 bases and J 3 bases, leaving 8 bases between the germline ends. The length of the CDR3 is 12 residues. From germline, CDR1 is SQVTM and CDR2 ANQGSEA.

The gene calls are TRBV28 and TRBJ2-7; D is undetermined. The CDR3 extends over 13 amino acids. Germline-derived CDR1 and CDR2 are MDHEN and SYDVKM. CDR3 protein: CAGDIPLFYEQYF. CDR3 nucleotide sequence: TGTGCTGGGGATATCCCCCTTTTCTACGAGCAGTACTTC.

The rearrangement uses TRBV7-3 and TRBJ2-3; D ambiguous. CDR1 and CDR2 from the germline V gene are SGHTA and FQGTGA. V was clipped by 2 bases and J by 3 bases, with 6 bases between them. This CDR3 spans 13 amino acids. The DNA of the CDR3 is TGTGCCAGCAGCTTATATGATACAGATACGCAGTATTTT. Translating it yields CASSLYDTDTQYF. The full variable domain, in which reference TRBV7-3 and TRBJ2-3 provide the parts outside the CDR3, is GAGVSQTPSNKVTEKGKYVELRCDPISGHTALYWYRQSLGQGPEFLIYFQGTGAADDSGLPNDRFFAVRPEGSVSTLKIQRTERGDSAVYLCASSLYDTDTQYFGPGTRLTVL.

This sequence joins TRBV29-1 and TRBJ2-3; D remains ambiguous. This CDR3 is built from 12 residues. V lost 6 bases, J lost 2 bases, and 9 bases lay in between. Germline CDR1 SQVTM, CDR2 ANQGSEA. CDR3 in DNA: TGCAGCGTCGCCAGTTTCACAGATACGCAGTATTTT. The encoded protein is CSVASFTDTQYF.

This CDR3 reads CASSPLLAEVQETQYF. The CDR3 nucleotides read TGTGCCAGCAGTCCCCTATTAGCGGAGGTCCAAGAGACCCAGTACTTC. The chain links TRBV28 to TRBJ2-5, with a weak D call TRBD2 (6 bases). V was trimmed by 5 bases and J by 1 base, leaving 17 bases between them. The CDR3 length is 16 residues. From germline, CDR1 is MDHEN and CDR2 SYDVKM. The full variable domain, with the rest looked up from reference TRBV28 and TRBJ2-5, is DVKVTQSSRYLVKRTGEKVFLECVQDMDHENMFWYRQDPGLGLRLIYFSYDVKMKEKGDIPEGYSVSREKKERFSLILESASTNQTSMYLCASSPLLAEVQETQYFGPGTRLLVL.

This clonotype was observed a handful of times. The CDR3 DNA reads as TGTGCCAGCCGAAAGACCGGGACAGTCTACGAGCAGTACTTC. Its translation is CASRKTGTVYEQYF. V gene TRBV28 combines with J gene TRBJ2-7, with 7 bases aligning to TRBD1. V trimming: 8 bases; J trimming: 3 bases; junction bases outside the gene matches: 10. The CDR3 spans 14 residues. Germline V gene lookup returns CDR1 MDHEN and CDR2 SYDVKM.

This chain links TRBV4-1 with TRBJ1-1; D is undetermined. The V and J ends lost 4 bases and 0 bases respectively, with 9 bases between them. The CDR3 length is 14 residues. Germline V gene data show CDR1 as MGHRA and CDR2 as YSYEKL. In DNA, the CDR3 is TGCGCCAGCAGCCCAGCCGGGATGAACACTGAAGCTTTCTTT. Translated: CASSPAGMNTEAFF.

A single count supports this clonotype. This chain uses TRBV5-1 with TRBJ2-5; D unresolved. The J call may be wrong; the DNA end is better matched by TRBJ2-1. The length of the CDR3 is 13 residues. In germline, CDR1 is SGHRS, CDR2 YFSETQ. Here the CDR3 reads CASRTDDYNEQFF. In nucleotides, the CDR3 is TGCGCCAGCAGAACCGACGACTACAATGAGCAGTTCTTC.

This clonotype was counted at least ten times. The chain employs TRBV28 and TRBJ1-3; possible D gene TRBD1, 5 bases. The germline V gene encodes CDR1 MDHEN and CDR2 SYDVKM. V lost 5 bases and J lost 6, with 11 bases in between. There are 13 residues in the CDR3. CDR3 in amino acids: CASSTRGENTIYF. The DNA for the CDR3 is TGTGCCAGCAGTACGCGGGGGGAAAACACCATATATTTT.

V and J are TRBV20-1 and TRBJ2-7; TRBD2 is a possible D gene (5 bases). There are 13 residues in the CDR3. Germline CDR1 reads DFQATT; CDR2 reads SNEGSKA (reference sequence). V lost 3 bases and J lost 0, with 9 bases in between. CDR3: CSASGESSYEQYF. For the CDR3, the DNA is TGCAGTGCTAGCGGGGAGAGCTCCTACGAGCAGTACTTC.

This clonotype occurred many times. The V call is TRBV7-9, the J call TRBJ2-7; TRBD1 matches 10 bases. The germline V gene encodes CDR1 SEHNR and CDR2 FQNEAQ (reference sequence). The J segment lost 5 bases and the V segment lost 4 bases, leaving 11 bases of the junction unmatched. CDR3 size: 16 residues. The CDR3 DNA follows: TGTGCCAGCAGCTCAAATTCCGGGACAGGGGTGGACGAGCAGTACTTC. As protein: CASSSNSGTGVDEQYF. The full variable domain, its missing parts supplied by reference TRBV7-9 and TRBJ2-7, is DTGVSQNPRHKITKRGQNVTFRCDPISEHNRLYWYRQTLGQGPEFLTYFQNEAQLEKSRLLSDRFSAERPKGSFSTLEIQRTEQGDSAMYLCASSSNSGTGVDEQYFGPGTRLTVT.

Only a few counts were recorded for this clonotype. The chain couples TRBV4-1 to TRBJ2-5; D may be TRBD2 (6 bases). The DNA end favors TRBJ2-1, so the J call may be wrong. CDR1 MGHRA and CDR2 YSYEKL come from the germline V gene. The CDR3 is 14 residues long. The CDR3 coding sequence is TGCGCCAGCAGCCAAGAACCCGGGAGCAATGAGCAGTTCTTC. This codes for CASSQEPGSNEQFF.

The chain combines TRBV5-6 with TRBJ2-5, with 7 positions matching TRBD1. The V segment lost 4 bases and the J segment 9 bases; nucleotides outside the gene matches: 15. CDR3 length: 15 residues. Looked up from germline, CDR1 is SGHDT and CDR2 is YYEEEE. The CDR3 nucleotides read TGTGCCAGCAGCCCATATACGACAGGGCCTCTGGCCCAGTACTTC. This sequence encodes CASSPYTTGPLAQYF.

There are a few counts of this clonotype. The J gene is TRBJ2-5, the V gene TRBV12-3 or TRBV12-4; 7 bases are a match to TRBD2. The J call is in doubt because the DNA end fits TRBJ2-7 better. This CDR3 is built from 12 residues. The CDR3 DNA is TGTGCCAGCAGTTGGACTAGCTACGAGCAGTACTTC. Residues: CASSWTSYEQYF.

The chain joins TRBV9 to TRBJ2-3, with D possibly matching TRBD2 (5 bases). The germline V gene has CDR1 SGDLS and CDR2 YYNGEE. This CDR3 comprises 17 residues. V gave up 3 bases and J gave up 0 bases, with 17 bases separating them. CDR3: CASSASRIATSTDTQYF. CDR3 nucleotide sequence: TGTGCCAGCAGCGCCTCCCGAATAGCGACTAGCACAGATACGCAGTATTTT. The variable domain in full, completed from reference TRBV9 and TRBJ2-3, reads DSGVTQTPKHLITATGQRVTLRCSPRSGDLSVYWYQQSLDQGLQFLIQYYNGEERAKGNILERFSAQQFPDLHSELNLSSLELGDSALYFCASSASRIATSTDTQYFGPGTRLTVL.

This clonotype was picked up a small number of times. This chain connects TRBV9 to TRBJ2-6, with a weak D call TRBD1 (6 bases). The V end lost 9 bases, the J end lost 4 bases, and 11 bases lay between the germline ends. This CDR3 is 13 amino acids long. CDR1 is SGDLS, CDR2 YYNGEE, per germline. CDR3 amino acids: CATSGVGANVLTF. DNA of the CDR3: TGTGCCACCTCAGGGGTGGGGGCCAACGTCCTGACTTTC.

Ten or more counts support this clonotype. The rearrangement joins TRBV2 to TRBJ2-7; D is perhaps TRBD1 or TRBD2 (5 bases each). The germline gives CDR1 SNHLY, CDR2 FYNNEI. This CDR3 is 16 amino acids long. Between the trimmed V and J ends, which lost 0 bases and 2 bases, there was a span of 14 bases. CDR3 protein: CASSEAGTLITYEQYF. The CDR3 nucleotides are TGTGCCAGCAGTGAAGCGGGGACGCTAATTACCTACGAGCAGTACTTC.

The rearrangement uses TRBV29-1 and TRBJ2-5; either TRBD1 or TRBD2 may fit D (5 bases each). Per germline, CDR1 SQVTM and CDR2 ANQGSEA. Trimming pared 6 bases from V and 2 bases from J, leaving 10 bases between. The CDR3 is 12 residues long. The CDR3 coding sequence is TGCAGCGTGGGACCTCCTCAAGAGACCCAGTACTTC. This encodes CSVGPPQETQYF.

The rearrangement joins TRBV12-3 or TRBV12-4 to TRBJ1-2; D uncertain. CDR3 length equals 9 residues. V lost 8 bases to trimming and J lost 5 bases, with 3 bases between them. The CDR3 loop reads CASEYGYTF. The CDR3 DNA reads TGTGCCAGCGAGTATGGCTACACCTTC.

A remark on this clonotype: At one boundary the junction diverges from the germline segment, which might be a read error. J is TRBJ2-5 and V is TRBV5-4; weak D call: TRBD2 (6 bases). This CDR3 contains 13 residues. Germline V gene lookup returns CDR1 SGHNT and CDR2 YYREEE (reference sequence). The CDR3, as DNA: TGTGCCAGCAGCTGGGAATCCCGGGAGACCCGGTACTTC. Translating it yields CASSWESRETRYF.

This chain connects TRBV6-6 to TRBJ1-1; unclear D gene. V lost 2 bases and J 7 bases, leaving 8 bases between the germline ends. Germline CDR1 and CDR2: MNHNY and SVGAGI (reference sequence). The CDR3 runs 12 residues. CDR3: CASSYTDGEAFF. CDR3 nucleotides: TGTGCCAGCAGTTACACGGACGGTGAAGCTTTCTTT.

This clonotype was picked up a small number of times. This chain connects TRBV16 to TRBJ1-3; possible D gene TRBD1, 6 bases. CDR1 is KGHSY, CDR2 FQNENV, per germline. The CDR3 is made up of 15 amino acids. Trimming removed 2 bases from V and 2 bases from J, with 10 bases in between. In nucleotides, the CDR3 is TGTGCCAGCAGCCAAAGGACAGAAACTGGAAACACCATATATTTT. As protein: CASSQRTETGNTIYF.

This clonotype was counted between two and nine times. The V gene is TRBV5-1, the J gene TRBJ1-4; no firm D call. The CDR3 consists of 17 residues. The germline V gene encodes CDR1 SGHRS and CDR2 YFSETQ. With 4 bases removed from V and 0 bases from J, the gap between germline ends came to 16 bases. The CDR3 region has the DNA TGCGCCAGCAGCCCCGGGGTCCTTTCTGCAACTAATGAAAAACTGTTTTTT. Its translation: CASSPGVLSATNEKLFF.

The chain carries TRBV20-1 and TRBJ2-1; no definite D call. The CDR3 loop spans 16 amino acids. The V and J ends lost 0 bases and 6 bases respectively, with 18 bases between them. The V gene's germline CDR1 is DFQATT and CDR2 SNEGSKA (reference sequence). The CDR3 nucleotides read TGCAGTGCTAGAGATCAGGTCGGAAGTCCCAGCAATGAGCAGTTCTTC. Amino acids: CSARDQVGSPSNEQFF.

The chain combines TRBV20-1 with TRBJ2-5; no clear D gene. The CDR3 covers 13 residues. Germline CDR1 DFQATT, CDR2 SNEGSKA (reference sequence). V gave up 1 base and J gave up 1 base, with 7 bases separating them. CDR3 amino acids: CSARGHFQETQYF. CDR3 DNA sequence: TGCAGTGCTAGAGGGCACTTCCAAGAGACCCAGTACTTC.

Ten or more counts support this clonotype. V and J are TRBV14 and TRBJ1-4; possibly TRBD1 for D (5 bases). CDR3 length: 15 amino acids. Trimming pared 6 bases from V and 5 bases from J, leaving 16 bases between. Germline V gives CDR1 SGHDN, CDR2 FVKESK. CDR3: CASRGGGAGNEKLFF. CDR3 sequence (DNA): TGTGCCAGCAGAGGAGGCGGGGCAGGGAATGAAAAACTGTTTTTT.

This sequence joins TRBV20-1 and TRBJ2-1; 11 positions match TRBD2. The CDR3 is 13 amino acids. After removal of 5 bases from V and 8 bases from J, the junction contained 5 bases not matched to a gene. Germline CDR1 is DFQATT and CDR2 is SNEGSKA (reference sequence). The DNA of the CDR3 is TGCAGTGCTGAGACTAGCGGGGTGGATGAGCAGTTCTTC. Amino acids: CSAETSGVDEQFF.

The CDR3 DNA sequence: TGTGCCAGCAGCTCCGGCCGGGACGTCACCTACGAGCAGTACTTC. Its protein product is CASSSGRDVTYEQYF. The V gene is TRBV11-2, the J gene TRBJ2-5, with D perhaps matching TRBD1 or TRBD2 (5 bases each). The J call is doubtful: the DNA matches TRBJ2-7 better. This CDR3 is 15 amino acids long. Looked up from germline, CDR1 is SGHAT and CDR2 is FQNNGV.